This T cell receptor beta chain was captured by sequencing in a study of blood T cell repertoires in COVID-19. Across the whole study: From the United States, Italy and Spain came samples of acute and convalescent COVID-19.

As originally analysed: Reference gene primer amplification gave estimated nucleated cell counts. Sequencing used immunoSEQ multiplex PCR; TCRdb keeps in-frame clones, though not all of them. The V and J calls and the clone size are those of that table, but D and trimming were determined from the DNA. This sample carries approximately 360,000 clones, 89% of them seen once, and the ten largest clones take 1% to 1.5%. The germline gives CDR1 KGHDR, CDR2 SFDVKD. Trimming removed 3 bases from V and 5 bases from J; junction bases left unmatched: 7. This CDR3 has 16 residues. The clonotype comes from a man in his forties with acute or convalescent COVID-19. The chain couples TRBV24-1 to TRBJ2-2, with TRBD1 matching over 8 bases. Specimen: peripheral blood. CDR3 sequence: CATSDPRTGNTGELFF. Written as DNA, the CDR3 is TGTGCCACCAGTGATCCAAGGACAGGGAATACCGGGGAGCTGTTTTTT.